What follows is one TCR beta chain and its context. The data derive from a study of technical replicates of blood from several donors. The repertoire was sequenced with immunoSEQ multiplex PCR; TCRdb's copy has only in-frame clones and lacks some. Here the sample spans approximately 76,000 clones, around 97% being singletons. Trimming at V came to 5 bases and at J to 0 bases, leaving 10 bases not matched to a gene. Germline V gene sequence: CDR1 MDHEN, CDR2 SYDVKM. The CDR3 has 17 amino acids. The sequence derives from a human donor in good health. The specimen was T cells isolated from PBMCs. The chain carries TRBV28 and TRBJ2-7; 10 bases map to TRBD1. The CDR3 DNA reads TGTGCCAGCAGTACCCCCGGGACAGGGGTTCTCTCCTACGAGCAGTACTTC. It specifies CASSTPGTGVLSYEQYF.